This TCR beta chain derives from a study of graft-versus-host responses after intestinal transplantation (TCRdb year 2021). Concerning the study at large: Recipients received multivisceral, liver-intestinal, or isolated intestinal transplants. Anti-thymocyte globulin induction was given to all recipients, followed by maintenance tacrolimus and steroids for 3 to 4 years. Bulk TCR-beta CDR3 sequencing was used to track graft-versus-host and host-versus-graft alloreactive T cell clones in the graft, circulation and bone marrow after intestinal transplantation. Alloreactive clones were identified by sequencing pre-transplant mixed lymphocyte reaction products and comparing these products with unstimulated pre-transplant donor and recipient T cells. Of the 20 to 30 intestinal transplant recipients enrolled in the cohort, one of whom was a retransplant, 3 patients without pretransplant specimens were excluded. A peak of at least 4% donor T cells among recipient peripheral blood mononuclear cells was the definition used for donor T cell macrochimerism. Instead of going to the commercial service, samples from a few later patients were sequenced in-house on an Illumina MiSeq and processed with MiXCR. The paper's findings and limits, for the study overall: GvH clones turned up in recipient bone marrow, with some appearing earlier in ileal mucosa or blood, a pattern consistent with an intestinal mucosal origin. Patients with donor T cell macrochimerism had high GvH to HvG T cell clonal ratios in their allografts. The conclusions were limited by the relatively low number and heterogeneity of the intestinal transplant patients. Peak levels of circulating GvH clones were associated with declines in HvG clones early after transplant.

The time point label of this sample denotes: cells obtained before transplantation from donor or recipient. CD3+CD4+ and CD3+CD8+ populations were FACS-sorted from unstimulated pre-transplant donor and recipient cells taken from spleen or lymph nodes. Library preparation used the immunoSEQ multiplex PCR assay. For most patients, genomic DNA was isolated with the Qiagen DNeasy Blood and Tissue Kit and shipped frozen to Adaptive Biotechnologies for TCR sequencing. Adaptive Biotechnologies carried out high-throughput TCR-beta CDR3 sequencing of genomic DNA for most patients. The paper's data handling went like this. TCR sequencing data for more than 15 patients were retrieved from Adaptive's ImmunoSEQ software; three other patients were processed with MiXCR and VDJtools. To correct CD4 versus CD8 sorting errors, any sequence found in both subsets at a frequency ratio below 5:1 was removed. CDR3 nucleotide sequences shared by donor and recipient were removed because the origin of these sequences could not be assigned. To be classed as alloreactive, a clone needed at least 2-fold expansion over unstimulated cells and a minimum CFSE-low frequency of 0.002% (template counts) or 0.001% (read counts). Clones were considered mappable if detected in sequenced pre-transplant spleen, lymph node, or MLR CFSE-low populations of the donor or recipient. The cumulative frequency of alloreactive clones was calculated as a percentage of all sequences, weighted by copy number. TCRdb re-hosts the immuneACCESS table, in-frame sequences only. Its copies lack some clones; in the studies checked, an unresolved V gene accounts for under half of them, and the cause for the rest is not known. The V and J calls and the clone size are those of that table, but D and trimming were determined from the DNA. The sample data list over 85,000 clones, and around 95% of these were observed just once. 0.4% to 0.65% of the sample is in the top ten clones.

This clone was recorded once. Its antigen is not yet known. The sample holds no much larger clone one base away, and base qualities are not on file. From its cysteine to its phenylalanine, the CDR3 spans 13 amino acids. Kept here is only the CDR3 DNA, which spans 39 bases and is read in frame from base 1. CDR1 GTSNPN and CDR2 SVGIG are derived from the germline V gene (reference sequence). In this chain, TRBV30 is recombined with TRBJ2-5; TRBD1 is a possible D gene, resting on 6 matching bases. Judging by the DNA end, TRBJ2-7 fits better; the J call may be wrong. This clonotype was sampled from a human donor who received an intestinal transplant. The material sequenced was unstimulated CD8+ T cells sorted from spleen or lymph node cells, taken before intestinal transplant. The DNA is as follows: TGTGCCTGGAGTGCTGATACAGGGACCGAGCAGTACTTC. Translated, this gives CAWSADTGTEQYF.